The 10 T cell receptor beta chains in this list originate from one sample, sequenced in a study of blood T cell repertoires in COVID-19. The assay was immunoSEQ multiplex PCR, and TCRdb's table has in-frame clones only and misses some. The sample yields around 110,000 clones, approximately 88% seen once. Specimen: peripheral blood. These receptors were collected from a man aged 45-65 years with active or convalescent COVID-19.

The CDR3, as DNA: TGTGCCAGCTCACCGGGGACAGGGTTTGATTCACCCCTCCACTTT. Residues: CASSPGTGFDSPLHF. This chain uses TRBV18 with TRBJ1-6, with 9 bases matching TRBD1. With 3 bases clipped from V and 8 bases from J, the junction kept 5 bases outside the gene matches. Germline CDR1 and CDR2: KGHSH and LQKENI. This CDR3 is built from 15 residues.

The CDR3: CASTGTTLYEQYF. The CDR3 bases are TGTGCCAGCACCGGGACTACGTTATACGAGCAGTACTTC. The rearrangement links TRBV18 to TRBJ2-7; the match to TRBD2 covers 7 bases. The trim removed 8 bases at V and 4 bases at J, leaving 8 bases unmatched. Germline V gene lookup returns CDR1 KGHSH and CDR2 LQKENI. This CDR3 has 13 residues.

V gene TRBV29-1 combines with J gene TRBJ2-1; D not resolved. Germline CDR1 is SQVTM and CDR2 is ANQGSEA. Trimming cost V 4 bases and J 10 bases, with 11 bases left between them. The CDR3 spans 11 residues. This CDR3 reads CSVAPLHEQFF. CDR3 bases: TGCAGCGTTGCCCCACTTCACGAGCAGTTCTTC.

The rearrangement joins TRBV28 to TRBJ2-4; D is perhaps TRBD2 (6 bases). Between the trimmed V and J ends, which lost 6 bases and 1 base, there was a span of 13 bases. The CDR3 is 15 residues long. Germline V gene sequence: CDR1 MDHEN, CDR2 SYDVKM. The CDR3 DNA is TGTGCCAGCAGATCTTGGGCGGGGGCCAAAAACATTCAGTACTTC. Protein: CASRSWAGAKNIQYF.

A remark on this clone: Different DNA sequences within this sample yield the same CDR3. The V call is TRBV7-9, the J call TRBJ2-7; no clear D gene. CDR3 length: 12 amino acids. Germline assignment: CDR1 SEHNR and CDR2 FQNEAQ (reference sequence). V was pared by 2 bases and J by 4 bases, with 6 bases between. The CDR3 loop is CASSLTGYEQYF. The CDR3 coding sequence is TGTGCCAGCAGCTTAACCGGGTACGAGCAGTACTTC.

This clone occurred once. As DNA, the CDR3 is TGTGCCAGCAGTCGCTCGAGGCAGTTTACCTACGAGCAGTACTTC. Translating it yields CASSRSRQFTYEQYF. The chain employs TRBV28 and TRBJ2-7; D gene ambiguous. CDR1 is MDHEN and CDR2 is SYDVKM in the germline V gene. This CDR3 comprises 15 residues. Trimming pared 5 bases from V and 2 bases from J, leaving 16 bases between.

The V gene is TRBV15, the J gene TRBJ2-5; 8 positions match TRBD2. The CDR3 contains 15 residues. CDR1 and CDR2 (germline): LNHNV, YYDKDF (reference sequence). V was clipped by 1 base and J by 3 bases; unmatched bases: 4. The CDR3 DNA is TGTGCCACCAGCAGAGGCCACGGGAGGGAAGAGACCCAGTACTTC. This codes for CATSRGHGREETQYF.

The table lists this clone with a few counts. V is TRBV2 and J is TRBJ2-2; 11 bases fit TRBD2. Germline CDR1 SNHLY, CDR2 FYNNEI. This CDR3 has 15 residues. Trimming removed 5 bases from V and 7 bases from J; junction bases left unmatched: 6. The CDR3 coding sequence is TGTGCCAGCAGTTATTTAGCGGGAGGGAGCGGGGAGCTGTTTTTT. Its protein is CASSYLAGGSGELFF.

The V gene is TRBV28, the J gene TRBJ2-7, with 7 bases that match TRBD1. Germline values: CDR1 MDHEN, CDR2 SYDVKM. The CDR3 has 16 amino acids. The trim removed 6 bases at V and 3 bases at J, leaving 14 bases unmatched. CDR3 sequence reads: CASSYRQGIILYEQYF. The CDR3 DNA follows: TGTGCCAGCAGCTACCGACAGGGCATCATCCTCTACGAGCAGTACTTC.

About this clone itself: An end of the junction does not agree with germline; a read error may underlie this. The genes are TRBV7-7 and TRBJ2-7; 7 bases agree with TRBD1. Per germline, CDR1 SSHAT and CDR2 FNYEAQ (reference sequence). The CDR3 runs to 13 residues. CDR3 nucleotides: TGTGCTAGCAGCAGGGACAGATCCTACGAGCAGTACTTC. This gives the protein CASSRDRSYEQYF.